Each of the 2 T cell receptor beta chains below was sequenced from the same sample in a study of breast tumors, draining lymph nodes, adjacent tissues. Breast cancer patients provided tissue from their axillary draining lymph nodes. One entry per CDR3 protein results from TCRdb running MiXCR on the multiplex PCR reads. In the table there are 200,000 to 250,000 distinct CDR3 sequences, less than 45% of which are singletons. Sequenced sample: axillary lymph node tissue. The receptors come from a female donor with breast cancer. Some clones in this sample may be carry-over from other donors' samples.

The rearrangement links TRBV19 to TRBJ2-5; 10 bases match TRBD2. The V gene end was trimmed by 1 base and the J gene end by 2 bases; junction bases not matched to a gene: 4. CDR3 length: 16 amino acids. In germline, CDR1 is LNHDA, CDR2 SQIVND (reference sequence). The CDR3 reads CASSIAVAGGQETQYF. The CDR3, as DNA: TGTGCCAGTAGTATAGCGGTAGCGGGGGGTCAAGAGACCCAGTACTTC.

V usage is TRBV6-2 or TRBV6-3 and J usage is TRBJ2-1, with D unclear. The CDR3 covers 13 residues. Germline V CDR1 and CDR2: MNHEY, SVGEGT. The germline V and J ends were trimmed by 5 bases and 9 bases, with 14 bases remaining between them. The CDR3 is CASSSTRQREQFF. DNA of the CDR3: TGTGCCAGCAGTAGCACTCGGCAGCGTGAGCAGTTCTTC.